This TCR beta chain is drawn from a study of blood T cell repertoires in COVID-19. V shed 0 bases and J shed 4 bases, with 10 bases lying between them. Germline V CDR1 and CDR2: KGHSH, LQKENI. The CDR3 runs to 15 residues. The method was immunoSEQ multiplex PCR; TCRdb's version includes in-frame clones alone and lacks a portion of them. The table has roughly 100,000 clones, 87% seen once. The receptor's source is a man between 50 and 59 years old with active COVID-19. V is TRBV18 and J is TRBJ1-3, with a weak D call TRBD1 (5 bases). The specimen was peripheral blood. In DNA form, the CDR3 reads TGTGCCAGCTCACCACCGCGGACATCAGGAAACACCATATATTTT. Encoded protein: CASSPPRTSGNTIYF.